This T cell receptor (beta chain) came from a study of cytomegalovirus exposure and HLA in healthy donors. The study's findings and limits: Confirmation was obtained in vitro that a few CMV-associated chains are specific for CMV antigens.

Some clones are missing from TCRdb's copy, which holds only in-frame ones; the method was immunoSEQ multiplex PCR. The top ten clones hold 0.69% of a sample with 80,000 or so clones, 95% of them seen once. As regards this clone: The antigen is undetermined.

This TCR derives from a woman aged 18-30 years in good health and CMV-seronegative. Sequenced: PBMCs.

In DNA, the CDR3 is TGTGCCAGCAGCATGACAGGGGATAATTCACCCCTCCACTTT. Translated, it gives CASSMTGDNSPLHF. This chain joins TRBV7-9 and TRBJ1-6, with 8 bases identical to TRBD1. J gave up 5 bases and V 5 bases, and 2 bases lay outside the gene matches. The CDR3 contains 14 residues. Germline V gene sequence: CDR1 SEHNR, CDR2 FQNEAQ (reference sequence).